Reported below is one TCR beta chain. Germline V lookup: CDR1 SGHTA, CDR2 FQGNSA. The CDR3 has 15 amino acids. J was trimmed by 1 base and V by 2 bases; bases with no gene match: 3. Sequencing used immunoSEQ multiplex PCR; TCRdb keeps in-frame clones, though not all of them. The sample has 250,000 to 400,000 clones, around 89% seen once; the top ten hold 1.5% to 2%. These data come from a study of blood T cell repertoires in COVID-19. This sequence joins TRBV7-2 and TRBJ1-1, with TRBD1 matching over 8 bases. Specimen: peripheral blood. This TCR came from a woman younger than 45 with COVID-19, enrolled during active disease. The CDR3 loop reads CASSLIRGPNTEAFF. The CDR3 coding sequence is TGTGCCAGCAGCTTAATCAGGGGGCCGAACACTGAAGCTTTCTTT.